Listed here are 17 T cell receptor beta chains from one sample, sequenced in a study of blood T cells in healthy people across ages. The authors ran a second PCR of 7 to 11 cycles using a sample-barcoded 5' primer and a J-beta primer mix. TCRdb redid the calling of the 5' RACE reads with MiXCR, one entry per CDR3 protein. Counted here are around 1,000,000 distinct CDR3 sequences, almost 25% occurring once; the ten biggest clones make up 0.75%. The sample was also reused in another study, on T cells of mothers and their children.

The specimen sequenced was blood. Source of these receptors: a girl under 10 years old in good health.

This clonotype appeared a few times. The chain uses TRBV12-3 or TRBV12-4 and TRBJ1-2; maybe TRBD1 (5 bases). This CDR3 comprises 13 residues. V was cut by 10 bases and J by 2 bases, with 14 bases left in between. The CDR3 DNA reads TGTGCCATCCGTGACAGATTGAACTATGGCTACACCTTC. It is translated as CAIRDRLNYGYTF.

The chain employs TRBV6-1 and TRBJ1-5; D remains ambiguous. The CDR3 is made up of 12 amino acids. V lost 1 base, J lost 15 bases, and 13 bases lay in between. Germline V lookup: CDR1 MNHNS, CDR2 SASEGT. In nucleotides, the CDR3 is TGTGCCAGCAGTGAAGGGGCAGGAAGGAGGCATTTT. Translated, it gives CASSEGAGRRHF.

The chain has TRBV27 and TRBJ2-7, with 9 bases lining up with TRBD2. V was clipped by 6 bases and J by 1 base; unmatched bases: 7. The CDR3 is made up of 15 amino acids. Germline lookup yields CDR1 MNHEY and CDR2 SMNVEV (reference sequence). CDR3 DNA sequence: TGTGCCAGCAGACGGGTAGCGGGAGCGTCCTACGAGCAGTACTTC. This codes for CASRRVAGASYEQYF.

CDR3 residues: CASSVVSSEQFF. For the CDR3, the DNA is TGTGCCAGCAGTGTAGTCTCAAGTGAGCAGTTCTTC. The chain carries TRBV2 and TRBJ2-1; D gene uncertain. Germline loops: CDR1 SNHLY, CDR2 FYNNEI. The CDR3 loop spans 12 amino acids. The V end was cut by 4 bases, the J end by 9 bases, with 10 bases between.

The gene calls are TRBV29-1 and TRBJ2-1, with D perhaps TRBD1 (6 bases). The germline V and J ends were trimmed by 5 bases and 2 bases, with 13 bases remaining between them. This CDR3 is 14 amino acids long. Germline V lookup: CDR1 SQVTM, CDR2 ANQGSEA. CDR3 nucleotides: TGCAGCGTTCCCCGACAGGCAACCTACAATGAGCAGTTCTTC. Protein product: CSVPRQATYNEQFF.

The table lists this clonotype with a few counts. The V gene is TRBV12-3 or TRBV12-4, the J gene TRBJ2-1; D gene ambiguous. The CDR3 is 12 residues long. Trimming cost V 1 base and J 10 bases, with 8 bases left between them. CDR3 sequence (DNA): TGTGCCAGCAGTTTAGTCCAGCGCGAGCAGTTCTTC. The encoded protein is CASSLVQREQFF.

The chain carries TRBV6-5 and TRBJ1-1; 7 bases agree with TRBD1. Germline CDR1 is MNHEY and CDR2 is SVGAGI. This CDR3 has 14 amino acids. After removal of 5 bases from V and 3 bases from J, the junction contained 6 bases not matched to a gene. The CDR3 spells CASSTQGKDTEAFF. DNA of the CDR3: TGTGCCAGCAGTACACAGGGGAAGGACACTGAAGCTTTCTTT.

The chain recombines TRBV6-2 or TRBV6-3 with TRBJ1-1, with 7 nucleotides matching TRBD1. V lost 4 bases, J lost 2 bases, and 10 bases stayed unmatched. The V gene's germline CDR1 is MNHEY and CDR2 SVGEGT. The CDR3 runs to 16 residues. CDR3 sequence reads: CASSSGQAPENTEAFF. Here the CDR3 DNA reads TGTGCCAGCAGTTCCGGACAGGCCCCTGAAAACACTGAAGCTTTCTTT.

This clonotype has only a few counts. The gene calls are TRBV25-1 and TRBJ1-1; possible D gene TRBD1, 6 bases. V was trimmed by 7 bases and J by 1 base, leaving 31 bases between them. In germline, CDR1 is MGHDK, CDR2 SYGVNS. This CDR3 region has 20 residues. CDR3 in amino acids: CASTGVKWGTQGLWNTEAFF. CDR3 nucleotide sequence: TGTGCCAGCACTGGTGTAAAGTGGGGGACCCAGGGGCTATGGAACACTGAAGCTTTCTTT.

DNA for the CDR3: TGTGCCAGCCAGACTAGCGAGAACACCGGGGAGCTGTTTTTT. Encoded protein: CASQTSENTGELFF. The chain has TRBV12-3 or TRBV12-4 and TRBJ2-2, with 8 bases lining up with TRBD2. The CDR3 length is 14 residues. V dropped 8 bases and J dropped 1; count of bases not matched to a gene: 3.

The V and J genes are TRBV7-3 and TRBJ2-1; D may match TRBD1 or TRBD2 (6 bases each). This CDR3 region has 14 residues. Trimming removed 2 bases from V and 5 bases from J, with 10 bases in between. Germline values: CDR1 SGHTA, CDR2 FQGTGA. CDR3 sequence (DNA): TGTGCCAGCAGCTTATACGGGGGCCACAATGAGCAGTTCTTC. This translates into CASSLYGGHNEQFF.

The rearrangement joins TRBV20-1 to TRBJ1-2; D not certain. The V end lost 2 bases, the J end lost 0 bases, and 7 bases lay between the germline ends. The CDR3 spans 13 residues. Germline CDR1 reads DFQATT; CDR2 reads SNEGSKA (reference sequence). The CDR3 loop is CSARNPTNYGYTF. The DNA for the CDR3 is TGCAGTGCTAGAAACCCAACTAACTATGGCTACACCTTC.

The rearrangement joins TRBV6-5 to TRBJ1-2; no definite D call. CDR1 is MNHEY, CDR2 SVGAGI, per germline. Trimming shortened V by 3 bases and J by 3 bases, and 17 bases separated the two germline ends. The CDR3 spans 16 residues. The CDR3 protein is CASSYLSVTDHYGYTF. The CDR3 DNA reads TGTGCCAGCAGTTATTTGTCCGTAACAGACCACTATGGCTACACCTTC.

J is TRBJ2-1 and V is TRBV6-5; 8 bases fit TRBD2. Trimming removed 0 bases from V and 7 bases from J; junction bases left unmatched: 17. This CDR3 is 19 amino acids long. Germline CDR1 and CDR2: MNHEY and SVGAGI. CDR3 amino acids: CASSYSPGRRGAAGNEQFF. The DNA of the CDR3 is TGTGCCAGCAGTTACTCCCCCGGGAGGCGGGGGGCCGCGGGTAATGAGCAGTTCTTC.

Only a few counts were recorded for this clonotype. The V call is TRBV3-1, the J call TRBJ1-1; TRBD1 matches at 7 bases. This CDR3 contains 16 residues. Unmatched junction bases numbered 15, after V lost 6 bases and J lost 5 bases. Germline loops: CDR1 LGHDT, CDR2 YNNKEL (reference sequence). Here the CDR3 reads CASSFGAGGRWTEAFF. The CDR3 region has the DNA TGTGCCAGCAGTTTCGGGGCAGGGGGAAGGTGGACTGAAGCTTTCTTT.

This clonotype was detected a few times. The chain has TRBV3-1 and TRBJ2-5; unclear D gene. The germline V gene encodes CDR1 LGHDT and CDR2 YNNKEL (reference sequence). Trimming took 1 base from V and 4 from J, leaving 10 bases between them. This CDR3 contains 14 residues. For the CDR3, the DNA is TGTGCCAGCAGCCAAGGGAAGCGTCCAGAGACCCAGTACTTC. Residues: CASSQGKRPETQYF.

This clonotype appeared a few times. This chain links TRBV7-6 with TRBJ1-1, with D possibly TRBD1 on 5 matching bases. Germline V CDR1 and CDR2: SGHVS, FNYEAQ. V was trimmed by 4 bases and J by 8 bases, leaving 8 bases between them. The CDR3 sequence is 11 residues long. CDR3 bases: TGTGCCAGCAGCTCGGGGCGCGAAGCTTTCTTT. Protein: CASSSGREAFF.